The 20 T cell receptor beta chains presented below share a single source sample, sequenced in a study of blood T cell repertoires in COVID-19. Clones were read by immunoSEQ multiplex PCR, and TCRdb kept only the in-frame ones, dropping some. The data hold about 130,000 clones, with approximately 90% observed a single time. The sample was peripheral blood. These receptors all stem from a man in his sixties with COVID-19, enrolled during active disease.

This clone turned up a few times. V and J are TRBV19 and TRBJ2-6, with D possibly matching TRBD2 (5 bases). The CDR3 is made up of 16 amino acids. Germline loops: CDR1 LNHDA, CDR2 SQIVND (reference sequence). The V gene lost 5 bases and the J gene lost 4 bases, with 15 bases spanning the gap. CDR3 amino acids: CASSPRRAAGANVLTF. CDR3 nucleotide sequence: TGTGCCAGTAGTCCCCGGCGGGCGGCGGGGGCCAACGTCCTGACTTTC.

The gene calls are TRBV10-3 and TRBJ1-1; tentative D call: TRBD1 (5 bases). CDR1 is ENHRY and CDR2 is SYGVKD in the germline V gene. The CDR3 consists of 13 residues. Deletions cut 8 bases from V and 0 bases from J, with 10 bases between. The CDR3 DNA is TGTGCCATCCTGGGGGGATTGAACACTGAAGCTTTCTTT. It translates to CAILGGLNTEAFF.

The J gene is TRBJ1-2, the V gene TRBV11-1, with 8 positions matching TRBD1. Trimming cost V 5 bases and J 4 bases; bases outside gene matches: 6. Germline V gene sequence: CDR1 SGHAT, CDR2 FQDESV (reference sequence). CDR3 length: 14 residues. The CDR3 nucleotides read TGTGCCAGCAGCGCCCGGGACAGGTTCTATGGCTACACCTTC. This sequence encodes CASSARDRFYGYTF. Supplemented by reference TRBV11-1 and TRBJ1-2, the full variable domain reads EAEVAQSPRYKITEKSQAVAFWCDPISGHATLYWYRQILGQGPELLVQFQDESVVDDSQLPKDRFSAERLKGVDSTLKIQPAELGDSAMYLCASSARDRFYGYTFGSGTRLTVV.

The chain recombines TRBV30 with TRBJ1-6; D uncertain. Trimming pared 2 bases from V and 10 bases from J, leaving 12 bases between. The CDR3 runs to 13 residues. Germline lookup yields CDR1 GTSNPN and CDR2 SVGIG (reference sequence). The CDR3 reads CAWSNRFESPLHF. DNA of the CDR3: TGTGCCTGGAGTAACCGGTTTGAATCACCCCTCCACTTT.

V gene TRBV11-2 combines with J gene TRBJ2-1; the match to TRBD1 covers 7 bases. CDR1 is SGHAT, CDR2 FQNNGV, per germline. The CDR3 is 16 amino acids. V shed 6 bases, J shed 2 bases, and the junction held 10 bases outside the gene matches. The CDR3, as DNA: TGTGCCAGCAGACCAGGTGGGACAGCCCCCTACAATGAGCAGTTCTTC. Its protein is CASRPGGTAPYNEQFF.

This chain connects TRBV5-4 to TRBJ1-3; D is unresolved. Germline V gene sequence: CDR1 SGHNT, CDR2 YYREEE (reference sequence). The CDR3 contains 16 residues. V was pared by 0 bases and J by 0 bases, with 10 bases between. For the CDR3, the DNA is TGTGCCAGCAGCTTGGCCGGCGGGTTCTCTGGAAACACCATATATTTT. Translation: CASSLAGGFSGNTIYF.

The sample holds a few counts of this clone. The chain joins TRBV7-8 to TRBJ2-7; no reliable D call. CDR3 length equals 12 residues. Between the trimmed V and J ends, which lost 0 bases and 5 bases, there was a span of 5 bases. Germline values: CDR1 SGHVS, CDR2 FQNEAQ. This chain's CDR3 is CASSLAQDEQYF. For the CDR3, the DNA is TGTGCCAGCAGCTTAGCTCAGGACGAGCAGTACTTC.

The J gene is TRBJ2-1, the V gene TRBV16; possible D gene TRBD2, 5 bases. The CDR3 is 15 residues long. Trimming removed 4 bases from V and 6 bases from J, with 16 bases in between. Germline assignment: CDR1 KGHSY and CDR2 FQNENV. The CDR3 DNA reads TGTGCCAGCAGCCGGGGATTACCGGGGAGCAATGAGCAGTTCTTC. It encodes CASSRGLPGSNEQFF.

J is TRBJ2-1 and V is TRBV5-6; 9 positions agree with TRBD1. Germline loops: CDR1 SGHDT, CDR2 YYEEEE. The CDR3 consists of 15 residues. The ends lost 4 bases at V and 6 bases at J; junction bases unmatched: 8. The CDR3 is CASSNEGQGGNEQFF. The CDR3 region has the DNA TGTGCCAGCAGCAACGAGGGACAGGGCGGCAATGAGCAGTTCTTC.

The gene calls are TRBV9 and TRBJ1-2, with a weak D call TRBD1 (6 bases). CDR1 and CDR2 (germline): SGDLS, YYNGEE. The germline V and J ends were trimmed by 4 bases and 4 bases, with 23 bases remaining between them. The CDR3 covers 17 residues. The CDR3 bases are TGTGCCAGCAGCCCACGGTATGGACAGCAAAAGCTCTATGGCTACACCTTC. Amino acids: CASSPRYGQQKLYGYTF.

The rearrangement links TRBV12-3 or TRBV12-4 to TRBJ1-2, with D unclear. Deletions cut 1 base from V and 5 bases from J, with 8 bases between. The CDR3 runs 13 residues. The CDR3 loop reads CASSLGGGYGYTF. The CDR3 coding sequence is TGTGCCAGCAGTTTAGGGGGAGGGTATGGCTACACCTTC.

This chain joins TRBV19 and TRBJ1-5; 7 nucleotides agree with TRBD1. This CDR3 is built from 15 residues. Per the germline V gene, CDR1 is LNHDA and CDR2 is SQIVND (reference sequence). After removal of 6 bases from V and 1 base from J, the junction contained 6 bases not matched to a gene. The CDR3 nucleotides read TGTGCCAGTAGGATTACAGGGGTAAGCAATCAGCCCCAGCATTTT. Translation: CASRITGVSNQPQHF.

The chain carries TRBV6-2 or TRBV6-3 and TRBJ2-5; a possible D gene is TRBD2 (7 bases). V lost 5 bases and J 7 bases, leaving 11 bases between the germline ends. The CDR3 runs to 12 residues. Germline assignment: CDR1 MNHEY and CDR2 SVGEGT. CDR3: CASSPGGLTQYF. CDR3 coding DNA: TGTGCCAGCAGTCCGGGGGGCCTGACCCAGTACTTC.

The rearrangement joins TRBV21-1 to TRBJ2-2; the table's D call TRBD1 went unverified against the DNA. TRBV21-1 is labeled a pseudogene. The CDR3 contains 16 residues. The CDR3 here is CASSKVTGKGTGELFF. The CDR3 DNA reads as TGTGCCAGCAGCAAAGTGACAGGCAAAGGCACCGGGGAGCTGTTTTTT.

This clone was counted between two and nine times. The rearrangement links TRBV11-2 to TRBJ1-1, with 7 bases fitting TRBD1. The CDR3 spans 13 residues. The ends lost 6 bases at V and 8 bases at J; junction bases unmatched: 9. From germline, CDR1 is SGHAT and CDR2 FQNNGV. The CDR3 sequence: CASSEGAPREAFF. Here the CDR3 DNA reads TGTGCCAGCAGTGAGGGGGCCCCCCGGGAAGCTTTCTTT. The full variable domain, with the rest looked up from reference TRBV11-2 and TRBJ1-1, is EAGVAQSPRYKIIEKRQSVAFWCNPISGHATLYWYQQILGQGPKLLIQFQNNGVVDDSQLPKDRFSAERLKGVDSTLKIQPAKLEDSAVYLCASSEGAPREAFFGQGTRLTVV.

V and J are TRBV15 and TRBJ1-1; weak D call: TRBD1 (5 bases). V was shortened by 5 bases and J by 7 bases, with 17 bases between the two germline ends. The CDR3 is 14 amino acids. Germline assignment: CDR1 LNHNV and CDR2 YYDKDF (reference sequence). CDR3 sequence reads: CATSPNRGGGEAFF. The CDR3 nucleotides are TGTGCCACCAGCCCAAATCGCGGGGGAGGTGAAGCTTTCTTT.

This clone is a singleton in its sample. The rearrangement links TRBV28 to TRBJ2-1; TRBD2 matches 9 bases. Per germline, CDR1 MDHEN and CDR2 SYDVKM. There are 15 residues in the CDR3. V lost 2 bases, J lost 5 bases, and 4 bases stayed unmatched. Here the CDR3 DNA reads TGTGCCAGCAGTTTAGCGGGGGGGGTAAACAATGAGCAGTTCTTC. Translation: CASSLAGGVNNEQFF.

The chain is built from TRBV9 and TRBJ1-1; D not certain. The CDR3 is 13 amino acids. V shed 6 bases and J shed 5 bases, with 14 bases lying between them. Germline assignment: CDR1 SGDLS and CDR2 YYNGEE. The CDR3 coding sequence is TGTGCCAGCATGCCGCCGGGTCGGACTGAAGCTTTCTTT. Translating it yields CASMPPGRTEAFF.

V and J are TRBV2 and TRBJ1-1; 9 positions agree with TRBD1. This CDR3 is 16 amino acids long. The germline gives CDR1 SNHLY, CDR2 FYNNEI. J gave up 5 bases and V 4 bases, and 11 bases lay outside the gene matches. The CDR3 nucleotides read TGTGCCAGCAGTGGGGGGTTCGGGACAGGGATTACTGAAGCTTTCTTT. Translating gives CASSGGFGTGITEAFF.

V is TRBV5-1 and J is TRBJ1-1, with D hard to call. The V end was cut by 0 bases, the J end by 5 bases, with 8 bases between. This CDR3 has 13 amino acids. CDR1 SGHRS and CDR2 YFSETQ come from the germline V gene. This chain's CDR3 is CASSLGRDTEAFF. DNA of the CDR3: TGCGCCAGCAGCTTGGGGCGGGATACTGAAGCTTTCTTT.